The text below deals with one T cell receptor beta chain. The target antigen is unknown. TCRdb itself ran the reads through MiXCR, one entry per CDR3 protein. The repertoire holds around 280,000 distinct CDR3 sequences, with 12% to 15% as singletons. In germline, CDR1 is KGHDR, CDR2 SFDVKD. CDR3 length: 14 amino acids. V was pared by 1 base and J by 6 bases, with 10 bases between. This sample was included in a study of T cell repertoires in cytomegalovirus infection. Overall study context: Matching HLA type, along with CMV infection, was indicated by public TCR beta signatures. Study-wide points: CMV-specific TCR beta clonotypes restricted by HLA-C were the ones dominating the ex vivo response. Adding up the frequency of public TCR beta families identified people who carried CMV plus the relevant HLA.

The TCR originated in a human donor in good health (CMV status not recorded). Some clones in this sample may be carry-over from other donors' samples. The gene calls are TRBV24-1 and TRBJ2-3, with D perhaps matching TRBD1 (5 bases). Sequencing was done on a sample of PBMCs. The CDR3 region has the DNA TGTGCCACCAGTGATTTTCAGGGCGGCGATACGCAGTATTTT. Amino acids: CATSDFQGGDTQYF.